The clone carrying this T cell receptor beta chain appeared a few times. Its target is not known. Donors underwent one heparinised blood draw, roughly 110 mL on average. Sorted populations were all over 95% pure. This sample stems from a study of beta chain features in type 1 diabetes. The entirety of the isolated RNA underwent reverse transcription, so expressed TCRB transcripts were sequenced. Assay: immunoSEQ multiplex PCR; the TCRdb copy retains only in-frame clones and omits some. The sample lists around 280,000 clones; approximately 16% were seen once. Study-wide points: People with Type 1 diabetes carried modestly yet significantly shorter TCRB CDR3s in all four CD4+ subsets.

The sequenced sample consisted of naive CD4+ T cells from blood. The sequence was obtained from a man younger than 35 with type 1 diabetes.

CDR3 amino acids: CAWGLPTQYF. DNA of the CDR3: TGTGCCTGGGGACTCCCGACCCAGTACTTC. The V gene is TRBV30, the J gene TRBJ2-5, with a possible D match to TRBD2 (5 bases). Trimming shortened V by 5 bases and J by 7 bases, and 8 bases separated the two germline ends. Germline V gene data show CDR1 as GTSNPN and CDR2 as SVGIG (reference sequence). This CDR3 spans 10 amino acids.